This T cell receptor (beta chain) was sequenced for a study of regulatory T cells in long-lasting Graves disease. Across the study: For a period under 3 months, newly diagnosed Graves' patients had taken antithyroid drugs.

Construction of TCR beta libraries relied on iRepertoire HTBI primers and on Arm-PCR targeting CDR3 regions. TCRdb re-called the multiplex PCR reads through MiXCR, storing one row per CDR3 protein. The table lists 440,000 or so distinct CDR3 sequences, 16% of them singletons. This clonotype was recorded at least ten times. V was trimmed by 2 bases and J by 7 bases, leaving 6 bases between them. The CDR3 contains 12 residues. Time point indicated: newly diagnosed GD, antithyroid drugs for less than 3 months. The TCR library was made from RNA that had been extracted from PBMCs in TRIzol. These same data were also listed under a study on T cells in Graves' hyperthyroidism and ophthalmopathy. That report adds: Participants, patients aged 18 to 65, had newly diagnosed hyperthyroidism with a duration under 2 months. Most thyroid clonotypes with frequency above 0.001 were detected in blood.

The chain has TRBV12-3 or TRBV12-4 and TRBJ1-5, with D unresolved. The TCR comes from a woman in her thirties with Graves disease. The specimen was peripheral blood mononuclear cells (PBMCs), collected at new diagnosis, from a patient treated with antithyroid drugs. The CDR3 nucleotides are TGTGCCAGCAGTTTACGGAGACAGCCCCAGCATTTT. Its protein is CASSLRRQPQHF.